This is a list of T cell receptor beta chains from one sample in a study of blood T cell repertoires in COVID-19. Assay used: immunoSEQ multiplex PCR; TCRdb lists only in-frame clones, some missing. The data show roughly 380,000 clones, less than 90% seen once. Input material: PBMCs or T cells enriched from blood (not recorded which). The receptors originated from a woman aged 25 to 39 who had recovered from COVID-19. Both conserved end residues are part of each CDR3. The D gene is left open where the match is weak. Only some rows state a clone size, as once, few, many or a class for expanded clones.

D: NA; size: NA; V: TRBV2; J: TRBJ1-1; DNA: TGTGCCAGCAGTCTTGATGGGGGAGGGGGTCCACAAAATGCTTTCTTT; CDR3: CASSLDGGGGPQNAFF
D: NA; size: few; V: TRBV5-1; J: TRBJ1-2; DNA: TGCGCCAGCAGCCCCGTTACAGGGACTGGCTACACCTTC; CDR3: CASSPVTGTGYTF
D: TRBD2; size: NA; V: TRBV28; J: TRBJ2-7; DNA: TGTGCCAGCAGCCCCGGACTAGCGGGAGGACTCTACGAGCAGTACTTC; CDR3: CASSPGLAGGLYEQYF
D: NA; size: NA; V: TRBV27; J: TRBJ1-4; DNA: TGTGCCAGCAGTTTATCAGTGGGAGGTGAAAAACTGTTTTTT; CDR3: CASSLSVGGEKLFF
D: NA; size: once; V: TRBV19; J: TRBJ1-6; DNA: TGTGCCAGTAGTATCGGCCGGGAAAAAGGGAATTCACCCCTCCACTTT; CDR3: CASSIGREKGNSPLHF
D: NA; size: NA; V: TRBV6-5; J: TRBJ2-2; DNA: TGTGCCAGCAGTTACGTCCAGGGCGCCGGGGAGCTGTTTTTT; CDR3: CASSYVQGAGELFF
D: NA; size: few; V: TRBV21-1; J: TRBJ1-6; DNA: TGTGCCAGCAGCAAAGATGGGACTCCCGTTTGCTCCTATAATTCACCCCTCCACTTT; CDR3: CASSKDGTPVCSYNSPLHF
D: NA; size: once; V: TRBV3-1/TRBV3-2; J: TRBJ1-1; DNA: TGTGCCAGCAGCCAAGCGGAGGGAAACACTGAAGCTTTCTTT; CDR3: CASSQAEGNTEAFF
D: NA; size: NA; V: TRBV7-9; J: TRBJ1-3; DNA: TGTGCCAGCAGCTCGCTAGGTTTTGGTGGAAACACCATATATTTT; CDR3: CASSSLGFGGNTIYF
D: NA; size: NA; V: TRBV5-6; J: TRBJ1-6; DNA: TGTGCCAGCAGCCCGACAGTAACCTATAATTCACCCCTCCACTTT; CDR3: CASSPTVTYNSPLHF
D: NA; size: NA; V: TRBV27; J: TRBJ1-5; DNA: TGTGCCAGCAGTCTGACAGGTTATAGCAATCAGCCCCAGCATTTT; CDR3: CASSLTGYSNQPQHF
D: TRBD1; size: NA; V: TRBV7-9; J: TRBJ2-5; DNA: TGTGCCAGCAGCTCCTCCGGGACAGAAGAGACCCAGTACTTC; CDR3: CASSSSGTEETQYF
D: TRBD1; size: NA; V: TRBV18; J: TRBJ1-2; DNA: TGTGCCAGCTCACCTGGATCTATGGGACAGGGGACTAACTATGGCTACACCTTC; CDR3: CASSPGSMGQGTNYGYTF
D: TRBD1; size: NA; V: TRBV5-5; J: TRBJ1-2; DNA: TGTGCCAGCAGCTTAGGGACAGGGACCATCTATGGCTACACCTTC; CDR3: CASSLGTGTIYGYTF
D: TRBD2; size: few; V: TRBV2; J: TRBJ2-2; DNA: TGTGCCAGCAGGCGGGGGGCCAATATGTTGACCGGGGAGCTGTTTTTT; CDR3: CASRRGANMLTGELFF
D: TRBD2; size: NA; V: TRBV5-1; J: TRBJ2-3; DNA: TGCGCCAGCAGCTCGGCCCGGACGGGAGGGTTAGGAGATACGCAGTATTTT; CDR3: CASSSARTGGLGDTQYF
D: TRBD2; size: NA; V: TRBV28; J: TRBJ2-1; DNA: TGTGCCAGCAGTTTGACTAGCGATGAGCAGTTCTTC; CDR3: CASSLTSDEQFF
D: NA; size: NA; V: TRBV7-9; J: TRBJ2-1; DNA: TGTGCCAGCTGGGTGACAGGCTCCTACAATGAGCAGTTCTTC; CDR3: CASWVTGSYNEQFF